This T cell receptor beta chain was documented in a study of human versus mouse CDR3 diversity and MHC coevolution. Points from the study as a whole: Human CDR3s averaged more deletions and insertions than mouse CDR3s.

CDR1 is MNHEY, CDR2 SMNVEV, per germline (reference sequence). V lost 4 bases and J lost 0, with 16 bases in between. The CDR3 totals 16 residues. Sequencing used immunoSEQ multiplex PCR; TCRdb keeps in-frame clones, though not all of them. The sample lists about 83,000 clones, 85% to 95% occurring once. As to this clone: Its cognate antigen is unknown.

V gene TRBV27 combines with J gene TRBJ2-7, with a weak D call TRBD2 (5 bases). The sequence was collected from a person aged 30-69 years in good health. Sample: naive CD4+ T cells from blood. Subset specified: CD45RO-negative CD62L-positive naive CD4 T cells. CDR3 DNA: TGTGCCAGCAGTTCAAGCGGAGGTAGTGTCTCCTACGAGCAGTACTTC. Translated, it gives CASSSSGGSVSYEQYF.